The 16 T cell receptor beta chains below all came from one sample that was sequenced in a study of CD8 T cells in Susac syndrome. cDNA came from roughly 0.47 to 1 ug RNA primed by random hexamers. Using its own MiXCR run on the immunoSEQ multiplex PCR reads, TCRdb lists one record per CDR3 protein. This repertoire shows some 150,000 distinct CDR3 sequences, roughly 94% found once; its top ten account for just over 0.2%. Sequenced sample: CD8+ T cells from PBMCs. These receptors all come from a human donor with multiple sclerosis.

V gene TRBV2 combines with J gene TRBJ1-1; no definite D call. Germline V gene lookup returns CDR1 SNHLY and CDR2 FYNNEI. The CDR3 has 11 residues. Trimming stripped 6 bases from V and 8 bases from J, with 10 bases between. The CDR3 DNA sequence: TGTGCCAGCAGAGGAACTCCAGAAGCTTTCTTT. Translated, it gives CASRGTPEAFF.

The chain has TRBV9 and TRBJ1-2; 9 nucleotides match TRBD1. This CDR3 spans 15 amino acids. Germline lookup yields CDR1 SGDLS and CDR2 YYNGEE. Losses at the gene ends were 0 bases for V and 4 bases for J; bases not matched to a gene: 4. CDR3 sequence reads: CASSVGQGGSYGYTF. CDR3 bases: TGTGCCAGCAGCGTAGGACAGGGGGGAAGCTATGGCTACACCTTC.

The chain carries TRBV5-8 and TRBJ2-7, with 7 bases aligning to TRBD1. The CDR3 extends over 16 amino acids. The germline gives CDR1 SGHTS, CDR2 YDEGEE. Trimming took 3 bases from V and 1 from J; bases not matched to a gene: 10. The CDR3 DNA reads as TGTGCCAGCAGCTCCCCGACCTACAGGGGTTCCTACGAGCAGTACTTC. Encoded protein: CASSSPTYRGSYEQYF.

The V and J genes are TRBV25-1 and TRBJ1-1; D perhaps matches TRBD1 (5 bases). Germline CDR1 is MGHDK and CDR2 is SYGVNS. CDR3 length: 14 amino acids. The V gene lost 5 bases and the J gene lost 3 bases, with 13 bases spanning the gap. CDR3 sequence reads: CASSPRVGDTEAFF. The DNA of the CDR3 is TGTGCCAGCAGTCCCAGGGTGGGGGACACTGAAGCTTTCTTT.

J is TRBJ1-1 and V is TRBV12-3 or TRBV12-4; D unclear. The V and J ends lost 7 bases and 0 bases respectively, with 9 bases between them. The CDR3 contains 13 residues. As DNA, the CDR3 is TGTGCCAGCAACAGAAGAATGAACACTGAAGCTTTCTTT. This codes for CASNRRMNTEAFF.

V gene TRBV2 combines with J gene TRBJ1-5, with 9 nucleotides matching TRBD1. V dropped 6 bases and J dropped 7; count of bases not matched to a gene: 7. Germline CDR1 SNHLY, CDR2 FYNNEI. The CDR3 has 14 residues. This chain's CDR3 is CASRDRGTRQPQHF. CDR3 bases: TGTGCCAGCAGGGACAGGGGAACGAGACAGCCCCAGCATTTT.

The V gene is TRBV5-4, the J gene TRBJ2-5, with D uncertain. Looked up from germline, CDR1 is SGHNT and CDR2 is YYREEE (reference sequence). CDR3 length equals 12 residues. Trimming took 4 bases from V and 5 from J, leaving 9 bases between them. The CDR3 protein is CASSEWGETQYF. The CDR3, as DNA: TGTGCCAGCAGCGAGTGGGGTGAGACCCAGTACTTC.

V gene TRBV4-3 combines with J gene TRBJ2-1; 8 bases match TRBD2. This CDR3 region has 13 residues. Germline-derived CDR1 and CDR2 are LGHNA and YSLEER. Germline trimming cut 3 bases from V and 9 bases from J; bases unmatched to any gene: 4. The CDR3 spells CASSQKSGGEQFF. In DNA, the CDR3 is TGCGCCAGCAGCCAGAAAAGCGGGGGTGAGCAGTTCTTC.

The chain uses TRBV2 and TRBJ2-3; tentatively, D is TRBD1 (6 bases). This CDR3 has 16 amino acids. The V gene's germline CDR1 is SNHLY and CDR2 FYNNEI. Trimming left V 11 bases short and J 0 bases short, with 21 bases between. DNA for the CDR3: TGTGCCCGTCCGGACAGCTCGAGCCTAAGCACAGATACGCAGTATTTT. Protein: CARPDSSSLSTDTQYF.

The chain joins TRBV15 to TRBJ1-1; D remains unclear. The CDR3 spans 12 residues. Trimming removed 1 base at V and 5 bases at J, with 5 bases between. Germline assignment: CDR1 LNHNV and CDR2 YYDKDF (reference sequence). The CDR3 spells CATSRANTEAFF. In DNA, the CDR3 is TGTGCCACCAGCAGAGCGAATACTGAAGCTTTCTTT.

The genes are TRBV27 and TRBJ2-5; D possibly corresponds to TRBD1 (5 bases). V lost 2 bases and J 5 bases, leaving 9 bases between the germline ends. The CDR3 runs to 13 residues. The V gene's germline CDR1 is MNHEY and CDR2 SMNVEV (reference sequence). Written as DNA, the CDR3 is TGTGCCAGCAGTTTAGCAGGGCTTGAGACCCAGTACTTC. It specifies CASSLAGLETQYF.

This clonotype was picked up one time. The chain couples TRBV7-8 to TRBJ2-3, with D possibly TRBD2 on 6 matching bases. CDR1 and CDR2 from the germline V gene are SGHVS and FQNEAQ. The CDR3 is 13 amino acids. V lost 4 bases and J lost 3, with 8 bases in between. CDR3 DNA sequence: TGTGCCAGCAGCTCGGGAGAGACAGATACGCAGTATTTT. Translation gives CASSSGETDTQYF.

V gene TRBV20-1 combines with J gene TRBJ1-2; D not resolved. The CDR3 extends over 15 amino acids. CDR1 is DFQATT and CDR2 is SNEGSKA in the germline V gene (reference sequence). Trimming shortened V by 0 bases and J by 0 bases, and 11 bases separated the two germline ends. This CDR3 is CSARDPASSNYGYTF. The CDR3 bases are TGCAGTGCTAGAGATCCAGCATCTTCTAACTATGGCTACACCTTC.

The chain recombines TRBV27 with TRBJ1-1; D remains ambiguous. The germline CDR1 and CDR2 sequences are MNHEY and SMNVEV (reference sequence). V lost 3 bases and J lost 4, with 9 bases in between. The CDR3 totals 13 residues. The CDR3, as DNA: TGTGCCAGCAGTTTCGGGCCGACCACTGAAGCTTTCTTT. It translates to CASSFGPTTEAFF.

The CDR3 spells CASSDWTGVNEQFF. The DNA for the CDR3 is TGTGCCAGCAGCGACTGGACAGGGGTCAATGAGCAGTTCTTC. This rearrangement joins TRBV12-3 or TRBV12-4 to TRBJ2-1, with TRBD1 identical over 9 bases. This CDR3 spans 14 amino acids. V trimming: 6 bases; J trimming: 6 bases; junction bases outside the gene matches: 6.

The rearrangement joins TRBV29-1 to TRBJ2-3, with a weak D call TRBD2 (6 bases). Germline CDR1 SQVTM, CDR2 ANQGSEA. The CDR3 loop spans 13 amino acids. V was shortened by 0 bases and J by 4 bases, with 8 bases between the two germline ends. CDR3 region: CSVEDGGSDTQYF. Written as DNA, the CDR3 is TGCAGCGTTGAAGATGGGGGGTCAGATACGCAGTATTTT.